This T cell receptor beta chain came from a study of cytomegalovirus exposure and HLA in healthy donors. About the study: Among a few hundred genotyped donors, about 80% fell in the Caucasian-associated ancestry cluster. General study points: TRBV6-2, TRBV6-3 and some other V segments were excluded as indistinguishable. CMV serostatus was the sole immune exposure information available. Earlier analysis found most TCR beta V segments productive about 90% or about 30% of the time.

Germline V lookup: CDR1 SGHKS, CDR2 YYEKEE (reference sequence). The CDR3 sequence is 17 residues long. V gave up 4 bases and J gave up 0 bases; unmatched junction bases: 4. The study ran its PCR with 60 Vbeta and 13 Jbeta primers. TCRdb's table, derived via immunoSEQ multiplex PCR, lists solely in-frame clones and lacks some. The sample holds under 250,000 clones, around 83% seen once. In the case of this clone: What it binds is not known.

The receptor was derived from a girl aged 2 to 9 in good health and CMV-seronegative. The chain uses TRBV5-5 and TRBJ2-6; 10 nucleotides agree with TRBD1. The specimen sequenced was PBMCs. Written as DNA, the CDR3 is TGTGCCAGCAGCCGGACAGGGGGACACTCTGGGGCCAACGTCCTGACTTTC. Its protein is CASSRTGGHSGANVLTF.